The T cell receptor (beta chain) under discussion was sequenced for a study of OX40 agonist ivuxolimab in advanced cancers. For the study at large: Males comprised 82.7% of the group, whose mean age was approximately 60 years (range roughly 20 to 90). Study results and caveats: With doses of 0.1 to 3.0 mg/kg, CD4+ and CD8+ blood T cells had undergone clonal expansion by week 6. Certain nonresponders additionally had low normalized T-cell clonal expansion.

Turning to this clone: Its antigen is unknown.

Germline lookup yields CDR1 MNHNY and CDR2 SVGAGI (reference sequence). This CDR3 contains 14 residues. Trimming left V 6 bases short and J 4 bases short, with 15 bases between. Blood was sampled at baseline, cycle 4 day 1, and cycle 7 day 1. Method: immunoSEQ multiplex PCR; TCRdb's copy keeps in-frame clones and lacks some. The data contain fewer than 90,000 clones, approximately 90% of them singletons. The receptor was derived from an adult with an advanced solid tumor such as melanoma, head and neck, liver or kidney cancer. The V gene is TRBV6-6, the J gene TRBJ1-1; D is uncertain. Source: CD4+ or CD8+ T cells sorted from blood, taken in a trial of the OX40 agonist ivuxolimab. DNA of the CDR3: TGTGCCAGCAGGTCTGACCCGGGGAGCACTGAAGCTTTCTTT. Translation gives CASRSDPGSTEAFF.